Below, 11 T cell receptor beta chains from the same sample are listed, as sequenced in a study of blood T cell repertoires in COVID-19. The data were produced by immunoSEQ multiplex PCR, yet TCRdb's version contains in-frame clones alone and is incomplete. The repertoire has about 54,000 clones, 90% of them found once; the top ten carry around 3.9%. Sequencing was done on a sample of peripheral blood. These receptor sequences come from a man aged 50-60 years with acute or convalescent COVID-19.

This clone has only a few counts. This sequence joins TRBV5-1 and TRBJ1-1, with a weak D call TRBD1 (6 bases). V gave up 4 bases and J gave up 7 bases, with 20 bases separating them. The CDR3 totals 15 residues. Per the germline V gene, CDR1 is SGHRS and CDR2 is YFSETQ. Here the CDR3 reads CASSPNADQGSEAFF. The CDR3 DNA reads TGCGCCAGCAGCCCAAACGCCGACCAGGGGAGTGAAGCTTTCTTT.

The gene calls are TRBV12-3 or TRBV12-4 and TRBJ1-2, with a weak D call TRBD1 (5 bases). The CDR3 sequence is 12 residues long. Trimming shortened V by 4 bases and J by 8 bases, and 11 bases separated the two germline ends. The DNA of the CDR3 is TGTGCCAGCAGTTCCCCAGGGTGGGGCTACACCTTC. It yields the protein CASSSPGWGYTF.

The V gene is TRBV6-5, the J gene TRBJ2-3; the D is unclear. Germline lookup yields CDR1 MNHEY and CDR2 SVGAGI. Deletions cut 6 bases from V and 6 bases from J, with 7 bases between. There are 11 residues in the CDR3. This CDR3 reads CASSSEDTQYF. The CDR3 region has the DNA TGTGCCAGCAGCTCCGAGGATACGCAGTATTTT.

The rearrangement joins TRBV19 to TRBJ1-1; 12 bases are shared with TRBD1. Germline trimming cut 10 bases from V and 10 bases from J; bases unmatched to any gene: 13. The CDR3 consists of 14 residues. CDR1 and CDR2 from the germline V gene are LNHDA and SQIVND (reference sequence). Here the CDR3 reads CATSSGQGASGAFF. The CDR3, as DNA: TGTGCCACATCCTCGGGACAGGGGGCTTCGGGAGCTTTCTTT.

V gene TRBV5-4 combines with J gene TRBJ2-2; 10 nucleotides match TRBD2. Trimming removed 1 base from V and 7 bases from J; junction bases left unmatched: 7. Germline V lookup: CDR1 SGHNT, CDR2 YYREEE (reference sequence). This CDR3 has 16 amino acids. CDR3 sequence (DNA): TGTGCCAGCAGCTTGAGGAGCGGGAGGGGAGTCGGGGAGCTGTTTTTT. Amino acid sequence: CASSLRSGRGVGELFF.

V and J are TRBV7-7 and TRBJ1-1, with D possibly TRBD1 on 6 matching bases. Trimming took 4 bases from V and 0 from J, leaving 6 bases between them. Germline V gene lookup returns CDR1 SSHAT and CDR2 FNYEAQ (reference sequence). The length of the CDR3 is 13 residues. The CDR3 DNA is TGTGCCAGCAGCTCAGGGGTGAACACTGAAGCTTTCTTT. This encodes CASSSGVNTEAFF.

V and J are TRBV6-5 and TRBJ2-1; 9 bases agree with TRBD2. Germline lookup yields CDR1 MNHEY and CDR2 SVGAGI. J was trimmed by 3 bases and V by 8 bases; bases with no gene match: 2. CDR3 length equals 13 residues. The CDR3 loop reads CASRTSDYNEQFF. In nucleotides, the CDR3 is TGTGCCAGCCGGACTAGCGACTACAATGAGCAGTTCTTC.

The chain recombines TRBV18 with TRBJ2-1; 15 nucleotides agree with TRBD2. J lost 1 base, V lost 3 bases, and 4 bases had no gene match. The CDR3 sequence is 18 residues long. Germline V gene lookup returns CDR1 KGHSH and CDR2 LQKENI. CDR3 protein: CASSPMGTSGGSYNEQFF. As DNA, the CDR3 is TGTGCCAGCTCACCTATGGGGACTAGCGGGGGGTCCTACAATGAGCAGTTCTTC.

The CDR3 region is CASSVEGVRFNSPLHF. CDR3 sequence (DNA): TGTGCCAGCAGTGTCGAGGGAGTGAGGTTTAATTCACCCCTCCACTTT. J is TRBJ1-6 and V is TRBV6-1; D remains ambiguous. Per the germline V gene, CDR1 is MNHNS and CDR2 is SASEGT. This CDR3 has 16 residues. Trimming cost V 4 bases and J 6 bases, with 16 bases left between them.

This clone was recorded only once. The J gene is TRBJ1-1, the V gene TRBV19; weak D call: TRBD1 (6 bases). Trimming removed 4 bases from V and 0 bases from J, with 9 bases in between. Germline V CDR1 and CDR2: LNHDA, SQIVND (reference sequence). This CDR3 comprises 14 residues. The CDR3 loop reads CASSTDRLNTEAFF. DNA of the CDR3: TGTGCCAGTAGTACCGACAGGTTGAACACTGAAGCTTTCTTT. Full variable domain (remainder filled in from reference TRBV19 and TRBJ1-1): DGGITQSPKYLFRKEGQNVTLSCEQNLNHDAMYWYRQDPGQGLRLIYYSQIVNDFQKGDIAEGYSVSREKKESFPLTVTSAQKNPTAFYLCASSTDRLNTEAFFGQGTRLTVV.

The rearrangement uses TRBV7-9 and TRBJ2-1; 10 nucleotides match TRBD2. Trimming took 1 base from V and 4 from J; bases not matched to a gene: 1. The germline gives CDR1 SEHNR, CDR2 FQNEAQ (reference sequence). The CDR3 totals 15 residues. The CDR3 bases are TGTGCCAGCAGCTTAGGGACTAGCGGTTACAATGAGCAGTTCTTC. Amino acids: CASSLGTSGYNEQFF.